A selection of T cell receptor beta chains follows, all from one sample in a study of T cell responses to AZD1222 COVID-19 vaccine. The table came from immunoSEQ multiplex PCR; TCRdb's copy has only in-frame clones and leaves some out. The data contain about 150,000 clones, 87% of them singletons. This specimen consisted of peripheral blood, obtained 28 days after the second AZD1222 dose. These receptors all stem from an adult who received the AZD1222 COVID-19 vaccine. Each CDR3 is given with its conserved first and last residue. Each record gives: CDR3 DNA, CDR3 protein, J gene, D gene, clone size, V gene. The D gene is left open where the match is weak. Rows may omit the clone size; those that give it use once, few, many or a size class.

CDR3 DNA: TGCAGCGTTGGACTGAGCGGGAGCGGGACAGATACGCAGTATTTT
CDR3 protein: CSVGLSGSGTDTQYF
J gene: TRBJ2-3
D gene: TRBD2
clone size: .
V gene: TRBV29-1

CDR3 DNA: TGCGCCAGCAGCCAAGATCGGGGAAGTAACTATGGCTACACCTTC
CDR3 protein: CASSQDRGSNYGYTF
J gene: TRBJ1-2
D gene: .
clone size: .
V gene: TRBV4-3

CDR3 DNA: TGTGCCAGCAAGCCGGGACCCCAGTGGCAGTATTTT
CDR3 protein: CASKPGPQWQYF
J gene: TRBJ2-3
D gene: .
clone size: .
V gene: TRBV2

CDR3 DNA: TGCAGTGCTAGTTTCCAGCGGGGGAACATTCAGTACTTC
CDR3 protein: CSASFQRGNIQYF
J gene: TRBJ2-4
D gene: TRBD2
clone size: .
V gene: TRBV20-1

CDR3 DNA: TGTGCCAGCAGTTTAGGACAGGGGGCTAAGGGCTACACCTTC
CDR3 protein: CASSLGQGAKGYTF
J gene: TRBJ1-2
D gene: TRBD1
clone size: .
V gene: TRBV28

CDR3 DNA: TGTGCCAGAAGCTCGACCAGGGAGGACTATGGCTACACCTTC
CDR3 protein: CARSSTREDYGYTF
J gene: TRBJ1-2
D gene: .
clone size: .
V gene: TRBV5-3

CDR3 DNA: TGTGCCAGCAGTTACCCAGGACTGCTTTATGGCTACACCTTC
CDR3 protein: CASSYPGLLYGYTF
J gene: TRBJ1-2
D gene: .
clone size: .
V gene: TRBV6-2/TRBV6-3

CDR3 DNA: TGTGCCAGCAGTGTAAGGACTAGCGGGAGGGGATATCAAGAGACCCAGTACTTC
CDR3 protein: CASSVRTSGRGYQETQYF
J gene: TRBJ2-5
D gene: TRBD2
clone size: .
V gene: TRBV6-1

CDR3 DNA: TGTGCCTGGAGTGTGGGCATAGGTTACACTGAAGCTTTCTTT
CDR3 protein: CAWSVGIGYTEAFF
J gene: TRBJ1-1
D gene: .
clone size: .
V gene: TRBV30

CDR3 DNA: TGTGCCAGCAGCCAAGATCTGAGCGGGTACTACGAGCAGTACTTC
CDR3 protein: CASSQDLSGYYEQYF
J gene: TRBJ2-7
D gene: .
clone size: .
V gene: TRBV4-2

CDR3 DNA: TGTGCCAGCAGCCCAACAGCCTACCAAGAGACCCAGTACTTC
CDR3 protein: CASSPTAYQETQYF
J gene: TRBJ2-5
D gene: .
clone size: .
V gene: TRBV9

CDR3 DNA: TGTGCCTGGAGTGTAGGGAGCTCCTATAATTCACCCCTCCACTTT
CDR3 protein: CAWSVGSSYNSPLHF
J gene: TRBJ1-6
D gene: .
clone size: .
V gene: TRBV30

CDR3 DNA: TGTGCCACCAAAGGACAGGGCATCTCTGGCTACACCTTC
CDR3 protein: CATKGQGISGYTF
J gene: TRBJ1-2
D gene: TRBD1
clone size: .
V gene: TRBV27

CDR3 DNA: TGTGCCAGTAGTATGGAGAGGGGCCGGAGCAATCAGCCCCAGCATTTT
CDR3 protein: CASSMERGRSNQPQHF
J gene: TRBJ1-5
D gene: .
clone size: .
V gene: TRBV19

CDR3 DNA: TGTGCCAGCAGCCCAGGACTAGCGCCCAGAGAGACCCAGTACTTC
CDR3 protein: CASSPGLAPRETQYF
J gene: TRBJ2-5
D gene: TRBD2
clone size: .
V gene: TRBV5-6

CDR3 DNA: TGCGCCAGCAGCGCCGGGACAGGGAAGGACGAGCAGTACTTC
CDR3 protein: CASSAGTGKDEQYF
J gene: TRBJ2-7
D gene: TRBD1
clone size: .
V gene: TRBV5-1

CDR3 DNA: TGTGCCAGCAGCTTAATCGTAGGGACAGGGTTCAGGAATTCACCCCTCCACTTT
CDR3 protein: CASSLIVGTGFRNSPLHF
J gene: TRBJ1-6
D gene: TRBD1
clone size: .
V gene: TRBV7-2

CDR3 DNA: TGTGCCACCAGTCTTGGGGAGGAATGGTCCTACGAGCAGTACTTC
CDR3 protein: CATSLGEEWSYEQYF
J gene: TRBJ2-7
D gene: .
clone size: .
V gene: TRBV24-1

CDR3 DNA: TGTGCCAGCAGCATACGTGGTGTCAGCGGCATCCAAGAGACCCAGTACTTC
CDR3 protein: CASSIRGVSGIQETQYF
J gene: TRBJ2-5
D gene: .
clone size: .
V gene: TRBV7-8

CDR3 DNA: TGTGCCACCAGCAGAGGACTATTGAATGCGGAGCAGTTCTTC
CDR3 protein: CATSRGLLNAEQFF
J gene: TRBJ2-1
D gene: .
clone size: .
V gene: TRBV15

CDR3 DNA: TGTGCCAGCAGCCAAGAGAATAGGGACAGGGGGTACGAGCAGTACTTC
CDR3 protein: CASSQENRDRGYEQYF
J gene: TRBJ2-7
D gene: TRBD1
clone size: once
V gene: TRBV3-1/TRBV3-2

CDR3 DNA: TGTGCCAGTGCGGAACACGGCCTCTCTGGAAACACCATATATTTT
CDR3 protein: CASAEHGLSGNTIYF
J gene: TRBJ1-3
D gene: .
clone size: .
V gene: TRBV6-5

CDR3 DNA: TGTGCCAGCAGCTTCCGGGACAGGGGGGGCCGGGAGACCCAGTACTTC
CDR3 protein: CASSFRDRGGRETQYF
J gene: TRBJ2-5
D gene: TRBD1
clone size: .
V gene: TRBV13

CDR3 DNA: TGTGCCAGCAGCTTGGAAGCGGGAGTTAATGAGCAGTTCTTC
CDR3 protein: CASSLEAGVNEQFF
J gene: TRBJ2-1
D gene: TRBD2
clone size: .
V gene: TRBV11-2

CDR3 DNA: TGCAGCGGACAGACAGGAAGTGATCAGCCCCAGCATTTT
CDR3 protein: CSGQTGSDQPQHF
J gene: TRBJ1-5
D gene: .
clone size: .
V gene: TRBV29-1

CDR3 DNA: TGTGCCAGCAGTTACGGTGGACAGGGTGGTCAGCCCCAGCATTTT
CDR3 protein: CASSYGGQGGQPQHF
J gene: TRBJ1-5
D gene: TRBD1
clone size: .
V gene: TRBV6-2/TRBV6-3

CDR3 DNA: TGTGCCAGCAGTTTCTGGAGGGGCGCCCCTGAAGCTTTCTTT
CDR3 protein: CASSFWRGAPEAFF
J gene: TRBJ1-1
D gene: .
clone size: .
V gene: TRBV28

CDR3 DNA: TGTGCCAGCTCACCCCTGGACAGATTGATGAACACTGAAGCTTTCTTT
CDR3 protein: CASSPLDRLMNTEAFF
J gene: TRBJ1-1
D gene: .
clone size: .
V gene: TRBV18

CDR3 DNA: TGTGCCAGCAGTGCCCCCTGGACAGCTCCGAATGAAAAACTGTTTTTT
CDR3 protein: CASSAPWTAPNEKLFF
J gene: TRBJ1-4
D gene: .
clone size: .
V gene: TRBV6-4

CDR3 DNA: TGTGCCATCAGTGAGGGTGCTGGGGGGGGGCGGAATCAGCCCCAGCATTTT
CDR3 protein: CAISEGAGGGRNQPQHF
J gene: TRBJ1-5
D gene: .
clone size: .
V gene: TRBV10-3

CDR3 DNA: TGTGCCAGTAGTATAGGGCAGCCCGAGGAGCAGTTCTTC
CDR3 protein: CASSIGQPEEQFF
J gene: TRBJ2-1
D gene: .
clone size: few
V gene: TRBV19

CDR3 DNA: TGTGCCAGCAGCCAAGCGCCTCGGGGAGGGGGCAAGAACGAGCAGTACTTC
CDR3 protein: CASSQAPRGGGKNEQYF
J gene: TRBJ2-7
D gene: .
clone size: .
V gene: TRBV3-1/TRBV3-2

CDR3 DNA: TGTGCCAGCAGTCTAGCGGGAGGGCGGACCGGGGAGCTGTTTTTT
CDR3 protein: CASSLAGGRTGELFF
J gene: TRBJ2-2
D gene: TRBD2
clone size: .
V gene: TRBV7-9